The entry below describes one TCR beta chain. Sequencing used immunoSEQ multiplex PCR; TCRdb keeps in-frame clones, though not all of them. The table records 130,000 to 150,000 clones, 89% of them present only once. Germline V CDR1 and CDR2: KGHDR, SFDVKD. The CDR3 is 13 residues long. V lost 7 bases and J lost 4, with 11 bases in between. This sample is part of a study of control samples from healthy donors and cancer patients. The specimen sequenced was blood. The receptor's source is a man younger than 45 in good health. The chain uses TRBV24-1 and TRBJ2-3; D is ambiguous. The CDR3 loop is CATRGGYSDTQYF. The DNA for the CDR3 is TGTGCCACCAGGGGTGGGTACTCAGATACGCAGTATTTT.